The 9 T cell receptor beta chains given below trace back to one sample, sequenced in a study of CD8 T cells in ankylosing spondylitis. From the 5' RACE reads, TCRdb called clonotypes with MiXCR, one entry per CDR3 protein. The sample holds a few hundred thousand distinct CDR3 sequences, roughly 20% seen once. Sequenced: blood, either unsorted or a sorted T cell fraction (not recorded which). The receptors derive from a female donor with ankylosing spondylitis or in good health (not recorded which).

This clonotype occurred many times. V usage is TRBV24-1 and J usage is TRBJ1-5; 9 nucleotides align to TRBD1. The germline V gene has CDR1 KGHDR and CDR2 SFDVKD. V dropped 10 bases and J dropped 5; count of bases not matched to a gene: 11. This CDR3 has 15 amino acids. The CDR3: CATVPDRGRDQPQHF. Written as DNA, the CDR3 is TGTGCCACAGTGCCGGACAGGGGTCGTGATCAGCCCCAGCATTTT.

V is TRBV10-3 and J is TRBJ2-1, with 10 nucleotides matching TRBD1. J gave up 7 bases and V 0 bases, and 9 bases lay outside the gene matches. This CDR3 contains 17 residues. Germline V gene data show CDR1 as ENHRY and CDR2 as SYGVKD. Written as DNA, the CDR3 is TGTGCCATCAGTGAGTCGGGACAGGGGTTTCTAGGGAATGAGCAGTTCTTC. This gives the protein CAISESGQGFLGNEQFF.

This clonotype came up a few times. The V call is TRBV20-1, the J call TRBJ2-5; D is perhaps TRBD1 (6 bases). Germline CDR1 reads DFQATT; CDR2 reads SNEGSKA (reference sequence). Trimming shortened V by 6 bases and J by 3 bases, and 20 bases separated the two germline ends. The CDR3 totals 15 residues. The CDR3 here is CSARGTPAAKETQYF. The CDR3 coding sequence is TGCAGTGCCAGGGGTACCCCGGCGGCAAAAGAGACCCAGTACTTC.

The rearrangement links TRBV6-2 or TRBV6-3 to TRBJ2-1; a possible D gene is TRBD1 (5 bases). Trimming took off 8 bases at V and 10 bases at J, with 12 bases between the two ends. The CDR3 runs 11 residues. Germline V gene sequence: CDR1 MNHEY, CDR2 SVGEGT. CDR3: CASVGASEQFF. The CDR3 coding sequence is TGTGCCAGCGTAGGGGCGTCCGAGCAGTTCTTC.

This clonotype was counted a few times. V and J are TRBV5-1 and TRBJ2-5, with D perhaps given as TRBD1 or TRBD2 (5 bases each). The germline V gene has CDR1 SGHRS and CDR2 YFSETQ. The CDR3 consists of 15 residues. Trimming pared 3 bases from V and 4 bases from J, leaving 16 bases between. The CDR3 DNA is TGCGCCAGCAGCTCCTTGGGACGGACCGGAGAGACCCAGTACTTC. Translating it yields CASSSLGRTGETQYF.

The V call is TRBV11-3, the J call TRBJ2-1; TRBD2 is a possible D gene (6 bases). This CDR3 comprises 15 residues. The V end lost 4 bases, the J end lost 6 bases, and 16 bases lay between the germline ends. Germline assignment: CDR1 SGHNT and CDR2 YENEEA. The CDR3 coding sequence is TGTGCCAGCAGCTCTCCGGGAGTTGCCATCAATGAGCAGTTCTTC. Translation gives CASSSPGVAINEQFF. The complete variable domain, with remaining parts taken from reference TRBV11-3 and TRBJ2-1, reads EAGVVQSPRYKIIEKKQPVAFWCNPISGHNTLYWYLQNLGQGPELLIRYENEEAVDDSQLPKDRFSAERLKGVDSTLKIQPAELGDSAVYLCASSSPGVAINEQFFGPGTRLTVL.

The table lists this clonotype with many counts. The V call is TRBV27, the J call TRBJ2-3; D is ambiguous. The CDR3 contains 13 residues. The ends were cut back, 2 bases at V and 1 base at J, with 4 bases in the middle. The germline gives CDR1 MNHEY, CDR2 SMNVEV (reference sequence). This CDR3 is CASSLVGTDTQYF. CDR3 in DNA: TGTGCCAGCAGTTTAGTGGGCACAGATACGCAGTATTTT.

In this sample, this clonotype turned up many times. The rearrangement uses TRBV24-1 and TRBJ1-5; possible D gene TRBD1, 6 bases. The CDR3 extends over 17 amino acids. V was trimmed by 2 bases and J by 9 bases, leaving 22 bases between them. Germline CDR1 KGHDR, CDR2 SFDVKD. The CDR3 coding sequence is TGTGCCACCAGTGATTCCCCGCTTCGGGGGGCCCCTCCGCCCCAGCATTTT. Translated: CATSDSPLRGAPPPQHF.

The gene calls are TRBV20-1 and TRBJ1-4; TRBD1 matches 11 bases. The germline CDR1 and CDR2 sequences are DFQATT and SNEGSKA (reference sequence). The CDR3 runs to 15 residues. The V and J ends lost 6 bases and 4 bases, in that order; junction bases with no gene match: 7. CDR3 sequence (DNA): TGCAGTGCCACGGACAGGGGGCGGAGTAATGAAAAACTGTTTTTT. Translation: CSATDRGRSNEKLFF.